This TCR beta chain was profiled in a study of shared clonotypes between healthy human individuals. Study findings and constraints: Around 4.7% of naive CD4 clonotypes were shared across several donors. A small donor pool kept down the genetic and exposure-history diversity that was represented. For sorted subsets, rarefaction showed incomplete sequencing despite large depth.

Of note for this clone: Its cognate antigen is unknown.

TCRdb's table, derived via immunoSEQ multiplex PCR, lists solely in-frame clones and lacks some. The sample includes about 1 million clones, 70% to 80% seen only once; the top ten take approximately 1.5%. CDR1 and CDR2 (germline): MGHRA, YSYEKL. The CDR3 extends over 17 amino acids. V was cut by 0 bases and J by 1 base, with 13 bases left in between. The chain carries TRBV4-1 and TRBJ2-1; D gene uncertain. Sequences were obtained from memory CD4+ T cells sorted from blood. The subset is: CD45RA-negative fraction. This clonotype originated in a man aged 18 to 29 in good health. CDR3 in DNA: TGCGCCAGCAGCCAAGATGGTTTTGCGTTATCCTACAATGAGCAGTTCTTC. Translating it yields CASSQDGFALSYNEQFF.